This T cell receptor (beta chain) was found in a study of cytomegalovirus exposure and HLA in healthy donors. Study context: A prior analysis found around 110 million unique TCR beta sequences from roughly 180 million T cells. The study, taken as a whole, reports: For TCR beta chains, V- and J-gene trimming was later linked to a missense DCLRE1C variant.

Regarding this clone: Antigen unknown.

Primers for the PCR totalled 60 Vbeta and 13 Jbeta. Clones were sequenced by immunoSEQ multiplex PCR, and TCRdb holds only the in-frame ones, with some missing. The data show about 170,000 clones, with 85% seen just once and 1% held by the top ten. The sequenced sample consisted of PBMCs. This clonotype originated in a boy aged 2 to 10 in good health and CMV-seronegative.

This CDR3 is CASSVLAETQYF. Written as DNA, the CDR3 is TGTGCCAGCAGCGTACTAGCGGAGACCCAGTACTTC. V and J are TRBV28 and TRBJ2-5; 7 bases match TRBD2. The CDR3 is made up of 12 amino acids. V lost 6 bases and J lost 5; bases outside the gene matches: 3. Per germline, CDR1 MDHEN and CDR2 SYDVKM.